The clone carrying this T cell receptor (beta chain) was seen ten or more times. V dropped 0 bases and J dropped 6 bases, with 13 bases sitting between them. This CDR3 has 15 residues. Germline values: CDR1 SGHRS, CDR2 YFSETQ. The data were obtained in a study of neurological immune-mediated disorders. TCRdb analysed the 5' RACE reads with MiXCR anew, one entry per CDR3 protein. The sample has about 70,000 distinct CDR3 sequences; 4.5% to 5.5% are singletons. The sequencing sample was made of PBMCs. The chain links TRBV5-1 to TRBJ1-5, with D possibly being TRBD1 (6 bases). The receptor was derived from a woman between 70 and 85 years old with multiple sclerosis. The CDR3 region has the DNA TGCGCCAGCAGCTTGGACGGGGGCAGGGGTCAGCCCCAGCATTTT. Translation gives CASSLDGGRGQPQHF.